A single sample is the source of the 12 T cell receptor beta chains below, sequenced in a study of identifying expanded T cells in peripheral blood. Sequencing was performed with immunoSEQ multiplex PCR; in TCRdb, only in-frame clones are kept and a portion is missing. Of about 94,000 clones listed, approximately 86% are singletons. Sequenced sample: blood. Source of these receptors: a person aged 18 to 70 in good health.

This clone was recorded only once. The chain employs TRBV7-2 and TRBJ1-2, with 9 bases that match TRBD1. Germline loops: CDR1 SGHTA, CDR2 FQGNSA. V shed 5 bases and J 7 bases; nucleotides not matched to a gene: 5. The CDR3 totals 13 residues. The CDR3 region is CASSRQGEGGYTF. The CDR3 nucleotides are TGTGCCAGCAGCCGACAGGGGGAGGGTGGCTACACCTTC.

This chain uses TRBV2 with TRBJ2-3; D is unresolved. The CDR3 totals 14 residues. With 8 bases removed from V and 4 bases from J, the gap between germline ends came to 16 bases. Germline assignment: CDR1 SNHLY and CDR2 FYNNEI. CDR3 DNA: TGTGCCAGCCAGGTCCCCGGGTTCCCAGATACGCAGTATTTT. Translation: CASQVPGFPDTQYF. The full variable domain, in which reference TRBV2 and TRBJ2-3 provide the parts outside the CDR3, is EPEVTQTPSHQVTQMGQEVILRCVPISNHLYFYWYRQILGQKVEFLVSFYNNEISEKSEIFDDQFSVERPDGSNFTLKIRSTKLEDSAMYFCASQVPGFPDTQYFGPGTRLTVL.

This chain connects TRBV4-2 to TRBJ1-5; no reliable D call. This CDR3 region has 15 residues. Between the trimmed V and J ends, which lost 0 bases and 7 bases, there was a span of 13 bases. Per the germline V gene, CDR1 is LGHNA and CDR2 is YNFKEQ. CDR3 sequence: CASSQDLKGFQPQHF. The CDR3 DNA reads as TGTGCCAGCAGCCAAGATTTGAAAGGGTTCCAGCCCCAGCATTTT.

The chain links TRBV6-1 to TRBJ2-1, with 10 bases matching TRBD2. Per germline, CDR1 MNHNS and CDR2 SASEGT. J gave up 4 bases and V 4 bases, and 7 bases lay outside the gene matches. The CDR3 totals 16 residues. The CDR3 spells CASSGSSGRAYNEQFF. In DNA form, the CDR3 reads TGTGCCAGCAGTGGGTCTAGCGGGAGAGCTTACAATGAGCAGTTCTTC.

As regards this clone: A much larger clone sits a single nucleotide away, making a read error possible. The chain links TRBV7-9 to TRBJ1-2; tentative D call: TRBD1 (5 bases). V was pared by 1 base and J by 4 bases, with 10 bases between. Germline V gives CDR1 SEHNR, CDR2 FQNEAQ (reference sequence). The CDR3 spans 14 residues. The DNA of the CDR3 is TGTGCCAGCAGCTTAGGGGCAGGGCCCTATGGCTACACCTTC. Its translation is CASSLGAGPYGYTF.

The V and J genes are TRBV6-1 and TRBJ2-3; D is unresolved. Trimming removed 2 bases at V and 2 bases at J, with 20 bases between. The CDR3 consists of 18 residues. Germline V CDR1 and CDR2: MNHNS, SASEGT. CDR3 residues: CASSESVSSDTYTDTQYF. The CDR3 bases are TGTGCCAGCAGTGAATCCGTTTCTTCAGACACCTACACAGATACGCAGTATTTT.

This clone was detected a few times. CDR3 nucleotides: TGCAGCGTTAGGGACAGGGGCGCATATGGCTACACCTTC. This translates into CSVRDRGAYGYTF. The V and J genes are TRBV29-1 and TRBJ1-2; TRBD1 matches at 10 bases. The germline gives CDR1 SQVTM, CDR2 ANQGSEA. This CDR3 has 13 residues. With 5 bases clipped from V and 5 bases from J, the junction kept 5 bases outside the gene matches.

This rearrangement joins TRBV6-5 to TRBJ1-1; tentative D call: TRBD1 (5 bases). The CDR3 is 13 amino acids. Trimming took 5 bases from V and 3 from J, leaving 10 bases between them. Germline loops: CDR1 MNHEY, CDR2 SVGAGI. This CDR3 reads CASSVGEDTEAFF. CDR3 coding DNA: TGTGCCAGCAGTGTGGGGGAGGACACTGAAGCTTTCTTT.

The V call is TRBV19, the J call TRBJ2-1, with D possibly TRBD1 on 6 matching bases. This CDR3 spans 17 amino acids. V lost 6 bases to trimming and J lost 6 bases, with 24 bases between them. Germline V gene sequence: CDR1 LNHDA, CDR2 SQIVND (reference sequence). The CDR3 coding sequence is TGTGCCAGTAGCCGAACCCTCGGGCAGGGGAGCGTCAATGAGCAGTTCTTC. Encoded protein: CASSRTLGQGSVNEQFF. Variable domain in full (rest from reference TRBV19 and TRBJ2-1): DGGITQSPKYLFRKEGQNVTLSCEQNLNHDAMYWYRQDPGQGLRLIYYSQIVNDFQKGDIAEGYSVSREKKESFPLTVTSAQKNPTAFYLCASSRTLGQGSVNEQFFGPGTRLTVL.

This sequence joins TRBV11-2 and TRBJ1-2; D is perhaps TRBD1 (6 bases). V was pared by 3 bases and J by 3 bases, with 14 bases between. CDR1 SGHAT and CDR2 FQNNGV come from the germline V gene. CDR3 length: 15 residues. DNA for the CDR3: TGTGCCAGCAGCTTTACAACAGGGCTCGACTATGGCTACACCTTC. This encodes CASSFTTGLDYGYTF.

The genes are TRBV4-2 and TRBJ2-5; maybe TRBD1 (5 bases). CDR1 and CDR2 (germline): LGHNA, YNFKEQ. Between the trimmed V and J ends, which lost 1 base and 5 bases, there was a span of 17 bases. The CDR3 consists of 16 residues. The CDR3 region has the DNA TGTGCCAGCAGCCAAGCCGTAGGGGCAGGATCGGAGACCCAGTACTTC. Its translation is CASSQAVGAGSETQYF.

The gene calls are TRBV5-4 and TRBJ2-1, with 8 bases matching TRBD2. The germline CDR1 and CDR2 sequences are SGHNT and YYREEE (reference sequence). V shed 2 bases, J shed 1 base, and the junction held 2 bases outside the gene matches. This CDR3 spans 15 amino acids. The CDR3 nucleotides read TGTGCCAGCAGCTTAAGCGGGGGATCCTACAATGAGCAGTTCTTC. This gives the protein CASSLSGGSYNEQFF.